These 26 T cell receptor beta chains originate from one sample sequenced in a study of control samples from healthy donors and cancer patients. Clones were read by immunoSEQ multiplex PCR, and TCRdb kept only the in-frame ones, dropping some. The table has fewer than 120,000 clones, around 89% seen once; the top ten hold roughly 4%. The sequencing input was PBMCs. The origin of the receptors is a woman aged 55-69 years with lung cancer.

This chain connects TRBV24-1 to TRBJ2-3; D is ambiguous. CDR1 and CDR2 from the germline V gene are KGHDR and SFDVKD. The CDR3 sequence is 16 residues long. With 7 bases removed from V and 4 bases from J, the gap between germline ends came to 20 bases. Here the CDR3 reads CATSTPGLREADTQYF. The CDR3 nucleotides read TGTGCCACCAGCACCCCGGGCCTCAGAGAAGCAGATACGCAGTATTTT.

The genes are TRBV5-1 and TRBJ2-5; D possibly uses TRBD1 or TRBD2 (5 bases each). Trimming removed 5 bases from V and 1 base from J, with 18 bases in between. Germline V CDR1 and CDR2: SGHRS, YFSETQ. The CDR3 consists of 16 residues. The CDR3 loop is CASSRGPALGQETQYF. The CDR3 bases are TGCGCCAGCAGTCGGGGACCCGCGCTGGGCCAAGAGACCCAGTACTTC.

V usage is TRBV11-2 and J usage is TRBJ1-2; D might be TRBD1 (5 bases). V was cut by 1 base and J by 4 bases, with 7 bases left in between. The CDR3 is made up of 13 amino acids. Looked up from germline, CDR1 is SGHAT and CDR2 is FQNNGV. DNA for the CDR3: TGTGCCAGCAGCTTAGGACAGCTCTATGGCTACACCTTC. Amino acid sequence: CASSLGQLYGYTF.

This chain connects TRBV5-1 to TRBJ1-2, with TRBD1 identical over 8 bases. The V segment lost 4 bases and the J segment 3 bases; nucleotides outside the gene matches: 14. The germline gives CDR1 SGHRS, CDR2 YFSETQ. CDR3 size: 17 residues. The CDR3 region has the DNA TGCGCCAGCAGCGATATACAGGACAGGGCCGGGGACTATGGCTACACCTTC. It codes for CASSDIQDRAGDYGYTF.

The genes are TRBV4-1 and TRBJ2-4; 7 bases line up with TRBD1. CDR1 and CDR2 (germline): MGHRA, YSYEKL. Trimming took 1 base from V and 3 from J; bases not matched to a gene: 3. This CDR3 is 15 amino acids long. CDR3 in amino acids: CASSQGQGIKNIQYF. The CDR3 DNA reads as TGCGCCAGCAGCCAAGGACAGGGTATCAAAAACATTCAGTACTTC.

The rearrangement joins TRBV25-1 to TRBJ1-1; D unclear. The CDR3 covers 13 residues. Germline V gene data show CDR1 as MGHDK and CDR2 as SYGVNS. V lost 3 bases and J lost 4, with 9 bases in between. The CDR3 region has the DNA TGTGCCAGCAGTGACGGGTGGGGCACTGAAGCTTTCTTT. Amino acids: CASSDGWGTEAFF.

The chain combines TRBV5-6 with TRBJ2-6, with no clear D. This CDR3 region has 14 residues. The germline V gene encodes CDR1 SGHDT and CDR2 YYEEEE. The germline V and J ends were trimmed by 1 base and 1 base, with 3 bases remaining between them. This chain's CDR3 is CASSLSSGANVLTF. CDR3 in DNA: TGTGCCAGCAGCTTGAGTTCTGGGGCCAACGTCCTGACTTTC.

The chain links TRBV19 to TRBJ1-1, with 7 nucleotides matching TRBD1. Losses at the gene ends were 5 bases for V and 4 bases for J; bases not matched to a gene: 13. The germline CDR1 and CDR2 sequences are LNHDA and SQIVND (reference sequence). The CDR3 extends over 16 amino acids. The CDR3 coding sequence is TGTGCCAGTAGTCCCCTGACAGGGCCCAGGGGCACTGAAGCTTTCTTT. This translates into CASSPLTGPRGTEAFF.

The gene calls are TRBV9 and TRBJ2-7, with TRBD1 matching over 7 bases. Per germline, CDR1 SGDLS and CDR2 YYNGEE. The ends lost 4 bases at V and 7 bases at J; junction bases unmatched: 11. This CDR3 spans 14 amino acids. CDR3 residues: CASSRQGRLQEQYF. In nucleotides, the CDR3 is TGTGCCAGCAGCCGACAGGGTAGGCTTCAGGAGCAGTACTTC.

This clone was counted between two and nine times. V is TRBV11-2 and J is TRBJ1-1, with D possibly being TRBD1 (6 bases). Trimming cost V 5 bases and J 6 bases, with 19 bases left between them. This CDR3 has 15 residues. Per germline, CDR1 SGHAT and CDR2 FQNNGV. CDR3 residues: CASSPPTGLSPEAFF. CDR3 bases: TGTGCCAGCAGCCCCCCGACAGGCCTTTCACCTGAAGCTTTCTTT. Using reference TRBV11-2 and TRBJ1-1 for the parts outside the CDR3, the full variable domain is EAGVAQSPRYKIIEKRQSVAFWCNPISGHATLYWYQQILGQGPKLLIQFQNNGVVDDSQLPKDRFSAERLKGVDSTLKIQPAKLEDSAVYLCASSPPTGLSPEAFFGQGTRLTVV.

The chain recombines TRBV2 with TRBJ2-7; 8 bases are shared with TRBD1. Trimming cost V 7 bases and J 2 bases; bases outside gene matches: 4. This CDR3 spans 13 amino acids. Per germline, CDR1 SNHLY and CDR2 FYNNEI. The CDR3 region is CASKGQATYEQYF. The DNA of the CDR3 is TGTGCCAGCAAGGGACAGGCCACCTACGAGCAGTACTTC. Filled out from reference TRBV2 and TRBJ2-7, the complete variable domain reads EPEVTQTPSHQVTQMGQEVILRCVPISNHLYFYWYRQILGQKVEFLVSFYNNEISEKSEIFDDQFSVERPDGSNFTLKIRSTKLEDSAMYFCASKGQATYEQYFGPGTRLTVT.

This clone was observed a single time. Other DNA sequences of this sample code for an identical CDR3. The chain has TRBV14 and TRBJ1-1; 11 bases are shared with TRBD1. The CDR3 totals 15 residues. J was trimmed by 4 bases and V by 4 bases; bases with no gene match: 5. The germline V gene encodes CDR1 SGHDN and CDR2 FVKESK. The CDR3 loop reads CASSPGQGAFTEAFF. For the CDR3, the DNA is TGTGCCAGCAGCCCAGGACAGGGGGCCTTCACTGAAGCTTTCTTT.

V and J are TRBV27 and TRBJ2-2, with 7 nucleotides matching TRBD2. V lost 8 bases to trimming and J lost 1 base; unmatched junction nucleotides: 10. The CDR3 is made up of 16 amino acids. In germline, CDR1 is MNHEY, CDR2 SMNVEV (reference sequence). The chain's CDR3 is CASQREGLRNTGELFF. The CDR3 coding sequence is TGTGCCAGCCAGAGGGAGGGGCTCAGGAACACCGGGGAGCTGTTTTTT.

The chain combines TRBV3-1 (or the pseudogene TRBV3-2) with TRBJ2-1, with D tentatively TRBD2 (6 bases). V lost 6 bases, J lost 7 bases, and 19 bases lay in between. The CDR3 extends over 15 amino acids. Per the germline V gene, CDR1 is LGHDT and CDR2 is YNNKEL (reference sequence). The CDR3 loop is CASRMAGPLGNEQFF. The CDR3 DNA is TGTGCCAGCAGGATGGCGGGACCCCTAGGGAATGAGCAGTTCTTC.

The rearrangement links TRBV6-2 or TRBV6-3 to TRBJ2-4; perhaps TRBD1 as D (5 bases). Trimming shortened V by 4 bases and J by 5 bases, and 15 bases separated the two germline ends. The germline gives CDR1 MNHEY, CDR2 SVGEGT. The length of the CDR3 is 15 residues. The CDR3 spells CASSLFQGWQNIQYF. CDR3 DNA sequence: TGTGCCAGCAGTTTATTTCAGGGATGGCAAAACATTCAGTACTTC.

The gene calls are TRBV30 and TRBJ2-7; 7 bases align to TRBD2. The CDR3 contains 13 residues. The V gene's germline CDR1 is GTSNPN and CDR2 SVGIG (reference sequence). V lost 2 bases to trimming and J lost 5 bases; unmatched junction nucleotides: 6. CDR3 sequence: CAWSRGGRHEQYF. For the CDR3, the DNA is TGTGCCTGGAGTAGGGGCGGGAGACACGAGCAGTACTTC. Supplemented by reference TRBV30 and TRBJ2-7, the full variable domain reads SQTIHQWPATLVQPVGSPLSLECTVEGTSNPNLYWYRQAAGRGLQLLFYSVGIGQISSEVPQNLSASRPQDRQFILSSKKLLLSDSGFYLCAWSRGGRHEQYFGPGTRLTVT.

V is TRBV12-3 or TRBV12-4 and J is TRBJ1-2, with a possible D match to TRBD1 (5 bases). V lost 5 bases and J lost 8, with 15 bases in between. The CDR3 has 13 residues. In DNA, the CDR3 is TGTGCCAGCAGTCTCTTAAAGAGGGGAGGCTACACCTTC. This sequence encodes CASSLLKRGGYTF.

This clone was seen once. This rearrangement joins TRBV12-3 or TRBV12-4 to TRBJ2-7, with D unclear. V lost 2 bases and J lost 4, with 3 bases in between. The CDR3 contains 11 residues. The chain's CDR3 is CASSLYYEQYF. CDR3 coding DNA: TGTGCCAGCAGTTTATATTACGAGCAGTACTTC.

The rearrangement links TRBV7-9 to TRBJ2-4, with D perhaps TRBD2 (5 bases). The germline V gene encodes CDR1 SEHNR and CDR2 FQNEAQ (reference sequence). Trimming cost V 1 base and J 0 bases, with 10 bases left between them. This CDR3 region has 16 residues. The CDR3 sequence is CASSLVGLLAKNIQYF. DNA of the CDR3: TGTGCCAGCAGCTTAGTAGGACTCTTAGCCAAAAACATTCAGTACTTC.

The chain's CDR3 is CASSFGREQYF. In DNA form, the CDR3 reads TGTGCCAGCAGTTTTGGCAGAGAGCAGTACTTC. The chain combines TRBV6-5 with TRBJ2-7; D is unclear. Germline V CDR1 and CDR2: MNHEY, SVGAGI. The CDR3 runs to 11 residues. The V and J ends lost 4 bases and 7 bases respectively, with 8 bases between them.

As regards this clone: The junction shows a germline mismatch at one end, possibly a read error. This rearrangement joins TRBV28 to TRBJ2-5; 7 positions match TRBD2. Germline V lookup: CDR1 MDHEN, CDR2 SYDVKM. The CDR3 extends over 14 amino acids. The CDR3 is CATSSGGEGETQYF. CDR3 bases: TGTGCCACCAGTTCGGGCGGGGAGGGGGAGACCCAGTACTTC.

This chain links TRBV12-3 or TRBV12-4 with TRBJ1-2, with a tentative D call TRBD1 (5 bases). The V end lost 2 bases, the J end lost 8 bases, and 6 bases lay between the germline ends. CDR3 length equals 11 residues. The CDR3 sequence is CASSLWDGYTF. DNA for the CDR3: TGTGCCAGCAGTTTATGGGACGGCTACACCTTC.

The chain recombines TRBV7-2 with TRBJ2-7, with 9 nucleotides matching TRBD1. Trimming cost V 3 bases and J 6 bases; bases outside gene matches: 6. CDR3 size: 14 residues. The germline gives CDR1 SGHTA, CDR2 FQGNSA. CDR3 in amino acids: CASSFQQGAREQYF. CDR3 sequence (DNA): TGTGCCAGCAGCTTCCAACAGGGGGCACGCGAGCAGTACTTC.

The CDR3 reads CASSLVVAGGPHNEQFF. The CDR3 nucleotides read TGTGCCAGCAGCTTGGTAGTCGCGGGAGGGCCCCACAATGAGCAGTTCTTC. The rearrangement links TRBV5-8 to TRBJ2-1; 9 bases fit TRBD2. The germline CDR1 and CDR2 sequences are SGHTS and YDEGEE. There are 17 residues in the CDR3. J gave up 5 bases and V 0 bases, and 9 bases lay outside the gene matches.

The chain links TRBV6-5 to TRBJ1-4; D is ambiguous. The CDR3 is made up of 12 amino acids. Germline CDR1 and CDR2: MNHEY and SVGAGI. V was clipped by 6 bases and J by 7 bases, with 9 bases between them. CDR3 in DNA: TGTGCCAGCAGGGCCTCGGGTGAAAAACTGTTTTTT. Translating it yields CASRASGEKLFF.

V gene TRBV7-2 combines with J gene TRBJ2-1, with D perhaps matching TRBD2 (6 bases). CDR1 SGHTA and CDR2 FQGNSA come from the germline V gene. Trimming took 11 bases from V and 7 from J, leaving 24 bases between them. The length of the CDR3 is 15 residues. CDR3 protein: CAEQTPTSGVNEQFF. Here the CDR3 DNA reads TGTGCCGAACAAACACCGACTAGTGGGGTGAATGAGCAGTTCTTC.